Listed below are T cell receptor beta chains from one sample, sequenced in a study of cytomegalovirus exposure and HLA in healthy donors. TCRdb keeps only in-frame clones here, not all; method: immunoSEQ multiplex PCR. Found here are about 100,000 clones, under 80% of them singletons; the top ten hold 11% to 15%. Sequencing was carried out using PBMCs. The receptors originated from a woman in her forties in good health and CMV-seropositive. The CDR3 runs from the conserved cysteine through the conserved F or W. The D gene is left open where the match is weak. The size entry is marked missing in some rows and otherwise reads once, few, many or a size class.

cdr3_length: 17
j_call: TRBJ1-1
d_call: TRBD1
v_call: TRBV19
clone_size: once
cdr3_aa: CASSPIGQGGTWTEAFF
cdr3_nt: TGTGCCAGTAGTCCTATCGGACAGGGTGGAACGTGGACTGAAGCTTTCTTT

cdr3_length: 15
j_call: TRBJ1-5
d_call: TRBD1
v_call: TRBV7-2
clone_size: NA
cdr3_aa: CASSSQGASNQPQHF
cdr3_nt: TGTGCCAGCAGCTCCCAGGGGGCTTCCAATCAGCCCCAGCATTTT

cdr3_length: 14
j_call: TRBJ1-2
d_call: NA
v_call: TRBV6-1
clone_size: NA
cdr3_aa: CASIPEPGDYGYTF
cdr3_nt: TGTGCCAGCATCCCTGAGCCAGGGGACTATGGCTACACCTTC

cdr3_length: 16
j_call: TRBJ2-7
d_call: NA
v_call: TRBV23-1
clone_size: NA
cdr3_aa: CASSQSLDCVAYEQYF
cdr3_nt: TGCGCCAGCAGTCAATCCCTCGACTGTGTCGCCTACGAGCAGTACTTC

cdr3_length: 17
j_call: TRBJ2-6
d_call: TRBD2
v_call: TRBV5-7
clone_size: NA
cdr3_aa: CASSLGGGFSGANVLTF
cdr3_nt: TGTGCCAGCAGCTTGGGGGGGGGTTTCTCTGGGGCCAACGTCCTGACTTTC

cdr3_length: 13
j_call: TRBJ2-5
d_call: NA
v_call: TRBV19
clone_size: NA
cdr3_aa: CASSNQGLETQYF
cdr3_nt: TGTGCCAGTAGTAACCAGGGTCTGGAGACCCAGTACTTC

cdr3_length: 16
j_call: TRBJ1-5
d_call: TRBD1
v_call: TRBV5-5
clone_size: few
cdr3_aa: CASSALTGERGQPQHF
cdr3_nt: TGTGCCAGCAGCGCCTTGACAGGGGAAAGGGGACAGCCCCAGCATTTT

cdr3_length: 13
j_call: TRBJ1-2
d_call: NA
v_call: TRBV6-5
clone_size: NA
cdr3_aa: CATTMDRVNGYTF
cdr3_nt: TGTGCCACGACTATGGACAGAGTTAATGGCTACACCTTC

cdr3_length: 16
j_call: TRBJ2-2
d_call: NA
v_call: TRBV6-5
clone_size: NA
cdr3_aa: CASSYSSERNTGELFF
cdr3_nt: TGTGCCAGCAGTTACTCTTCCGAGAGGAACACCGGGGAGCTGTTTTTT

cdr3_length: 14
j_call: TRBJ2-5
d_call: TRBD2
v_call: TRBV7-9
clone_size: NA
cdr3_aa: CASSFEAGQETQYF
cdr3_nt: TGTGCCAGCAGCTTTGAAGCGGGGCAAGAGACCCAGTACTTC

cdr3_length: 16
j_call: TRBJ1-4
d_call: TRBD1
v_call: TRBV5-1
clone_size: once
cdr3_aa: CASSAGTGGKGEKLFF
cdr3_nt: TGCGCCAGCAGCGCTGGGACAGGGGGCAAGGGGGAAAAACTGTTTTTT

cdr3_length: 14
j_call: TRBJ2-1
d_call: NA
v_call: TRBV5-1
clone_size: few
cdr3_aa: CASSSFLSNNEQFF
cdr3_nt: TGCGCCAGCAGCTCATTCCTTAGTAACAATGAGCAGTTCTTC

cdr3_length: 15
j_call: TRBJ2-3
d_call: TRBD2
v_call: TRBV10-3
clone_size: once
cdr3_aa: CAISPGGGSTDTQYF
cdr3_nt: TGTGCCATCAGCCCCGGGGGGGGTAGCACAGATACGCAGTATTTT

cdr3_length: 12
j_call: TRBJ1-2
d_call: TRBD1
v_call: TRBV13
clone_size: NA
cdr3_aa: CASSLPDRDFAF
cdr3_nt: TGTGCCAGCAGCCTCCCCGACAGGGACTTCGCCTTC

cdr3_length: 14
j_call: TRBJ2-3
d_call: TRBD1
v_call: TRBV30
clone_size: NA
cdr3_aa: CAWRETGGTDTQYF
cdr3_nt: TGTGCCTGGCGGGAGACAGGGGGCACAGATACGCAGTATTTT

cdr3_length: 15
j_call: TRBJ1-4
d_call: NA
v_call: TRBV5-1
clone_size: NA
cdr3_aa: CASSPTDRFNEKLFF
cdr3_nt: TGCGCCAGCAGCCCTACCGACAGATTTAATGAAAAACTGTTTTTT

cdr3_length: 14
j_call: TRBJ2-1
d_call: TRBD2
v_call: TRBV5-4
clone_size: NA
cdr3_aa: CASSPGLADNEQFF
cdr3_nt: TGTGCCAGCAGCCCTGGACTAGCGGACAATGAGCAGTTCTTC

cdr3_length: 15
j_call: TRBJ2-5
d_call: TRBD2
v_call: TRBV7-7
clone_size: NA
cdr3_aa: CASSWSGGPGETQYF
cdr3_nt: TGTGCTAGCAGCTGGAGCGGGGGGCCGGGAGAGACCCAGTACTTC

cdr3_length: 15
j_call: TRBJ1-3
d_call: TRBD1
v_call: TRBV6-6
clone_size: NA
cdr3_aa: CASKFGQVSGNTIYF
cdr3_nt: TGTGCCAGCAAATTCGGACAGGTCTCTGGAAACACCATATATTTT

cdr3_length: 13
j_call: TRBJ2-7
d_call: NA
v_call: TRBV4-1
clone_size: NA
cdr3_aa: CASSQGSSYEQYF
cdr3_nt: TGCGCCAGCAGCCAAGGCAGCTCCTACGAGCAGTACTTC

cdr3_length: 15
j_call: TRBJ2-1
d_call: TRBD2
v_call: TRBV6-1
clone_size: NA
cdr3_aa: CASSDLQRGDNEQFF
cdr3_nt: TGTGCCAGCAGTGACCTCCAGCGGGGGGACAATGAGCAGTTCTTC

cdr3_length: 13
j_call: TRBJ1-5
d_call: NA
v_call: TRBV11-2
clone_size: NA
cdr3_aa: CASSEDRNQPQHF
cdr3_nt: TGTGCCAGCAGCGAAGACAGGAATCAGCCCCAGCATTTT

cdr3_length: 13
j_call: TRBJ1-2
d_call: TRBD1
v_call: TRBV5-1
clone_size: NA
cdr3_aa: CASRPGGTRGYTF
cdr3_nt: TGCGCCAGCAGACCAGGGGGGACCCGTGGCTACACCTTC

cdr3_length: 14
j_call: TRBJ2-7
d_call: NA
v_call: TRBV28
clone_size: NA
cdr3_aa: CASSLRQEPYEQYF
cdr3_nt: TGTGCCAGCAGTTTAAGACAGGAACCCTACGAGCAGTACTTC

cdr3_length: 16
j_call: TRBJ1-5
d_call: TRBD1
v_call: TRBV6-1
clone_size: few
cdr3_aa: CASSEVGQGAWQPQHF
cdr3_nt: TGTGCCAGCAGTGAAGTAGGACAGGGGGCTTGGCAGCCCCAGCATTTT

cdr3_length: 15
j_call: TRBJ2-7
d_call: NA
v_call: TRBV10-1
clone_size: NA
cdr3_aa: CASSETLGEGNEQYF
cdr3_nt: TGCGCCAGCAGTGAGACCCTCGGGGAAGGGAACGAGCAGTACTTC

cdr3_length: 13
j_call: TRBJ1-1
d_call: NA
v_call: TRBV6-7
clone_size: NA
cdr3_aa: CASSPRQITEAFF
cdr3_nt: TGTGCCAGCAGTCCACGACAGATCACTGAAGCTTTCTTT

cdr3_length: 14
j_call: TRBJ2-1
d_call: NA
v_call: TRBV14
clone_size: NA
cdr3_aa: CASSHPGSQDEQFF
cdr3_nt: TGTGCCAGCAGCCACCCGGGAAGTCAGGATGAGCAGTTCTTC

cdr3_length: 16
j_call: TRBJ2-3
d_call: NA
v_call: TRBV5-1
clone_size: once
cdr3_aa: CASSLGQRVDTDTQYF
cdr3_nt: TGCGCCAGCAGTTTGGGGCAGCGTGTGGACACAGATACGCAGTATTTT

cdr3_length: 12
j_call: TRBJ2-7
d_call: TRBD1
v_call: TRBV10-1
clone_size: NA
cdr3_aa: CASGNSGGEQYF
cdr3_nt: TGCGCCAGCGGAAACTCAGGGGGAGAGCAGTACTTC

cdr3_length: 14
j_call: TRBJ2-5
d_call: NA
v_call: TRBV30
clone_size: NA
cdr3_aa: CAWSVSSRGETQYF
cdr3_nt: TGTGCCTGGAGTGTAAGCTCCAGGGGAGAGACCCAGTACTTC

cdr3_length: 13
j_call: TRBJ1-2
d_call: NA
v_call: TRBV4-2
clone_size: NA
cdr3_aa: CASSQGSQYGYTF
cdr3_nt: TGTGCCAGCAGTCAAGGTAGCCAGTATGGCTACACCTTC

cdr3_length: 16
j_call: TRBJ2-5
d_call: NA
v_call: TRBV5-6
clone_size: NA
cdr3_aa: CASSLYLRRGQETQYF
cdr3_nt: TGTGCCAGCAGCTTATACCTCCGTAGGGGTCAAGAGACCCAGTACTTC

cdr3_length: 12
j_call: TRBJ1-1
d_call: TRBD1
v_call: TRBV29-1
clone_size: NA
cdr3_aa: CSGSGTGTEAFF
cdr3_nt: TGCAGCGGATCCGGGACAGGGACTGAAGCTTTCTTT

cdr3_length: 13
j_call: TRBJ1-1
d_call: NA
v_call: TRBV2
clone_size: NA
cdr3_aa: CASTEGVLTEAFF
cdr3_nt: TGTGCCAGCACCGAGGGGGTTCTTACTGAAGCTTTCTTT

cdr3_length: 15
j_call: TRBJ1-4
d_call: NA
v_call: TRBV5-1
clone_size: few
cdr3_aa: CASSSQGGEFEKLFF
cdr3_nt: TGCGCCAGCAGCAGCCAGGGAGGGGAGTTTGAAAAACTGTTTTTT

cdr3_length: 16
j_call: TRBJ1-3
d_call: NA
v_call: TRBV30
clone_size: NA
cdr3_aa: CAWSVLNSYSGNTIYF
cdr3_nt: TGTGCCTGGAGTGTACTGAACAGCTACTCTGGAAACACCATATATTTT

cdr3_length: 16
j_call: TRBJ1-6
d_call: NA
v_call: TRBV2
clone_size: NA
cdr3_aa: CASSPQGTSYNSPLHF
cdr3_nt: TGTGCCAGCAGTCCCCAGGGTACTTCCTATAATTCACCCCTCCACTTT

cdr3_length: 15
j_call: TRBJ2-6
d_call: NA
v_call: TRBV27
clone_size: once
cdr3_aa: CGRQKGVSGANVLTF
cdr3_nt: TGTGGCCGTCAAAAAGGGGTGTCTGGGGCCAACGTCCTGACTTTC